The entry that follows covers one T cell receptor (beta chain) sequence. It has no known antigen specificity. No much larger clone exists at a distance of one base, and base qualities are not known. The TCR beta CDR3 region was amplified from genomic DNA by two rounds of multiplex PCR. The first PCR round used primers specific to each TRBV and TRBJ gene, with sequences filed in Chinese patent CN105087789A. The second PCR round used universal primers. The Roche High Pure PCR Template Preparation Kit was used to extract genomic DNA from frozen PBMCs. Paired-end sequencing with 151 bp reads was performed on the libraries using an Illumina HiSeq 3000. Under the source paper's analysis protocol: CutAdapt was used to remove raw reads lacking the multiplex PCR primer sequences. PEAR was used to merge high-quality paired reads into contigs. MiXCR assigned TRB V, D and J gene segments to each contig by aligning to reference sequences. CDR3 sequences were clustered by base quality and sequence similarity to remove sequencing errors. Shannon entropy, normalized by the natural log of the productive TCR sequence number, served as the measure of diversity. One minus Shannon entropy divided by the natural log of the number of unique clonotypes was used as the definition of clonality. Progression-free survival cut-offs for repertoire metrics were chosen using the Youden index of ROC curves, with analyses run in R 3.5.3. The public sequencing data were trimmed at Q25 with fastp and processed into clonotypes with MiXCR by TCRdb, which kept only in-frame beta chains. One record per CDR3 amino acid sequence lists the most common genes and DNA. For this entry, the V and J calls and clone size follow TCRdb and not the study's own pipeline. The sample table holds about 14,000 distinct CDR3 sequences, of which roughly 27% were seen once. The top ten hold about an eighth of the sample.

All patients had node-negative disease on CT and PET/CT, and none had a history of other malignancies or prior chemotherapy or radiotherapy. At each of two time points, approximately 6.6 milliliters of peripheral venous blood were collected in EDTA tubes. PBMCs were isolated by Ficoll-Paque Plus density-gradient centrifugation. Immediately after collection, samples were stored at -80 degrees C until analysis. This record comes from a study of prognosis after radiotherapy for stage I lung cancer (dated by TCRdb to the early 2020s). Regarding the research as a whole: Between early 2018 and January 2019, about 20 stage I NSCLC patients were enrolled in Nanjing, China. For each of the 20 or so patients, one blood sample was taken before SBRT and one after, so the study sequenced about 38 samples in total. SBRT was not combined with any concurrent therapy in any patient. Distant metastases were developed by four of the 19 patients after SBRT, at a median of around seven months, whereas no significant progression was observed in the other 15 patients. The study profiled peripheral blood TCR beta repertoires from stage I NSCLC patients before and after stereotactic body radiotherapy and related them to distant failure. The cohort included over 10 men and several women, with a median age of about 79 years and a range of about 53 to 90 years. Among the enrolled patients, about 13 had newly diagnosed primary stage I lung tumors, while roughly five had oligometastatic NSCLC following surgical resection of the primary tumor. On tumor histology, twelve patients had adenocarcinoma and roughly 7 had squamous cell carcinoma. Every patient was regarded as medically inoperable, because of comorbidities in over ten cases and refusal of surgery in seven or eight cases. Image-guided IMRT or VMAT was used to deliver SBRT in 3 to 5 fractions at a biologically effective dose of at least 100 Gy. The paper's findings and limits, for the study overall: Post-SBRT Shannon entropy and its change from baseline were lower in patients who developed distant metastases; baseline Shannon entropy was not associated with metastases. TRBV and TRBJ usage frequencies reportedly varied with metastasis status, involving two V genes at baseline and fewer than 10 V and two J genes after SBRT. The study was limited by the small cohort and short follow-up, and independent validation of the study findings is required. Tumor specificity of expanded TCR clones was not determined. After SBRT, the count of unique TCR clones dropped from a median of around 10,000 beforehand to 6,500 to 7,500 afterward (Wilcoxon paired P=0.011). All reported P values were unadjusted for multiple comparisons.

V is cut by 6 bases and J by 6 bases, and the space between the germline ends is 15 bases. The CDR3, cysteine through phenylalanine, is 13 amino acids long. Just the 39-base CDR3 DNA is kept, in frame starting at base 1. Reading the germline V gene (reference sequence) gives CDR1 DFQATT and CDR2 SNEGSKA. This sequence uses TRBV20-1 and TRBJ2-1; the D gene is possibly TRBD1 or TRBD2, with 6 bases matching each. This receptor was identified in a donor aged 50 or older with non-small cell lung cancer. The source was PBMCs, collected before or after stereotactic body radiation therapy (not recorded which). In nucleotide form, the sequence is TGCAGTGCCCCGTTACAGGGAGGCAATGAGCAGTTCTTC. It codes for CSAPLQGGNEQFF.